This T cell receptor beta chain was recorded in a study of CD8 T cells in ankylosing spondylitis (dated by TCRdb to about 2017). Study-wide context: T cell receptor beta repertoires were profiled in healthy donors and ankylosing spondylitis patients so that disease-linked TCR variants could be found. The whole study cohort included 108 healthy donors and about two dozen ankylosing spondylitis patients. Samples of peripheral blood were taken, and for ankylosing spondylitis patients, synovial fluid was collected as well. General study outcomes and caveats: In peripheral blood, the disease-linked clones were found at relatively low frequencies and had a CD8+ phenotype. Some of the motif variants had been reported before in the synovial fluid and blood of reactive arthritis patients, a finding that suggests common disease-initiation mechanisms. According to the report, matched synovial fluid samples from ankylosing spondylitis patients were significantly enriched for the disease-linked clones. Blood from ankylosing spondylitis patients appeared to be characterized by a TCR beta motif composed of 7 to 9 highly homologous amino acid variants.

The listed sequencing device is Illumina HiSeq 2500. Quantitative 5'-RACE with molecular barcodes was used to prepare TCR beta libraries. On the study's bioinformatics: Disease-linked TCR variants were identified with a new computational method built on a probabilistic model of VDJ rearrangement. TCRdb passed the public sequencing reads through fastp at Q25 and MiXCR, retaining productive beta sequences. For every CDR3 protein sequence, its rows merge into one entry that carries the most common genes and DNA. TCRdb, not the original authors, processed these V and J calls. This sample has about 500,000 distinct CDR3 sequences in its table, and roughly 13% of those were observed once. Clones ranked in the top ten supply approximately 7% of the sample. There are 15 amino acids in the CDR3, from cysteine to phenylalanine inclusive. CDR3 DNA only is kept here, 45 bases in frame from base 1. Compared with germline, V lacks 2 bases and J lacks 2 bases; bases without a gene match: 3. CDR1 and CDR2, looked up from the germline V gene (reference sequence), are SEHNR and FQNEAQ.

Remarks on this clonotype: The clone's antigen remains unknown. The input lacks base qualities; no much larger clone sits a single base away.

The sequence derives from a male donor with ankylosing spondylitis. Material: blood, either unsorted or a sorted T cell fraction (not recorded which). The sequence joins TRBV7-9 to TRBJ2-5; TRBD2 fits 9 bases in the junction. The CDR3 amino acid sequence is: CASSLRTSAQETQYF. The nucleotide sequence is given as TGTGCCAGCAGCTTAAGGACTAGCGCACAAGAGACCCAGTACTTC.